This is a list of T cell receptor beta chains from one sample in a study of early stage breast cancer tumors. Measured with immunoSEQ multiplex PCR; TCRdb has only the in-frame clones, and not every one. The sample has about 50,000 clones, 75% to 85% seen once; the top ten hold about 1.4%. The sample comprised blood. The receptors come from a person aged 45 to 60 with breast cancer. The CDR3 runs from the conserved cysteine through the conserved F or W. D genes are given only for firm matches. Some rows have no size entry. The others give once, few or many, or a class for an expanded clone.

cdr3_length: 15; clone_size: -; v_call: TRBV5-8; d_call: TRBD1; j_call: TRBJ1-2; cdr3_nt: TGTGCCAGCAGCTCGGGACAGGGTGATGACTATGGCTACACCTTC; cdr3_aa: CASSSGQGDDYGYTF
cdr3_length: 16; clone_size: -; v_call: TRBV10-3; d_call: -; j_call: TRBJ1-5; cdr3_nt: TGTGCCATCAGTGTGGGGGGGAGGCGGAGCAATCAGCCCCAGCATTTT; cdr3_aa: CAISVGGRRSNQPQHF
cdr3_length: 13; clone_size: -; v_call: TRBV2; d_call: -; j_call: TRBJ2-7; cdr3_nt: TGTGCCAGCATAGCGGACATTTCCTACGAGCAGTACTTC; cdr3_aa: CASIADISYEQYF
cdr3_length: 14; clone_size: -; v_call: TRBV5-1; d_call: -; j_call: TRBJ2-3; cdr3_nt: TGCGCCAGCAGCTTAACTAGGGTAGCAGATACGCAGTATTTT; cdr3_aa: CASSLTRVADTQYF
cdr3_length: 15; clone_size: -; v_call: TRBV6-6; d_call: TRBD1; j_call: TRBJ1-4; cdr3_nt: TGTGCCAGCAGCCACGGGACAGGGGGGCGAGAAAAACTGTTTTTT; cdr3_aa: CASSHGTGGREKLFF
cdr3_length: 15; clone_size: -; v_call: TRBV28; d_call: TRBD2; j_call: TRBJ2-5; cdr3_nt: TGTGCCAGCAGTTCTTCCCCGACTAGCGTAGAGACCCAGTACTTC; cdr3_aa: CASSSSPTSVETQYF
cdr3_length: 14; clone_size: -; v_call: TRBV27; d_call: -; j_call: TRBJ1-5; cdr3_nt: TGTGCCAGCAGTTTTCAGGGTTCCAATCAGCCCCAGCATTTT; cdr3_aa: CASSFQGSNQPQHF
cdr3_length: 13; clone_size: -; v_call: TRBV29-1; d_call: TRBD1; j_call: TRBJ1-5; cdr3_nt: TGCAGCGTGGGACAGGGGGTAAATCAGCCCCAGCATTTT; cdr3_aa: CSVGQGVNQPQHF
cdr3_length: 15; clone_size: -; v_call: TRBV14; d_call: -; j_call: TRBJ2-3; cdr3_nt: TGTGCCAGCAGCCCCCAACGGGGAAGCACAGATACGCAGTATTTT; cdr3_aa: CASSPQRGSTDTQYF
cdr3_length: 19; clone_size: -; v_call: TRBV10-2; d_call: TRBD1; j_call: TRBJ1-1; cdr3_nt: TGCGCCAGCAGCGAGACAGGGGGTGTTAAACGAGGGATGAACACTGAAGCTTTCTTT; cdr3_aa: CASSETGGVKRGMNTEAFF
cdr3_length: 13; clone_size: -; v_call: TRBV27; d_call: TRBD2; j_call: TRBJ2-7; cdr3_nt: TGTGCCAGCAGTCTAGGGAGGGGAGGCGAGCAGTACTTC; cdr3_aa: CASSLGRGGEQYF
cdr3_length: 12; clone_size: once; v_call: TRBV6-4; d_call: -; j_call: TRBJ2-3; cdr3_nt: TGTGCCAGCAGTGATCCCGGGGGCCTCCAGTATTTT; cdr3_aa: CASSDPGGLQYF
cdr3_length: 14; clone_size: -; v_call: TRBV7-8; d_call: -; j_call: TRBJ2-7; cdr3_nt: TGTGCCAGCAGCTACTCAGATCGGGGGAGAGAGCAGTACTTC; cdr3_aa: CASSYSDRGREQYF
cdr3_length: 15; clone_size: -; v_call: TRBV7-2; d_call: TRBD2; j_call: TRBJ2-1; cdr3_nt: TGTGCCAGCAGCTTAGGACTAGCTAACTACAATGAGCAGTTCTTC; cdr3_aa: CASSLGLANYNEQFF
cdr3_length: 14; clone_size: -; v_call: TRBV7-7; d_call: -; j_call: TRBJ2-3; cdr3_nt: TGTGCTAGCAGCCCCGGGTTGGGCACAGATACGCAGTATTTT; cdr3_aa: CASSPGLGTDTQYF
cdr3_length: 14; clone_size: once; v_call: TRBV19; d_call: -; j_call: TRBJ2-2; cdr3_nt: TGTGCCAGTAGCACCTTACAGGGAACCGGGGAGCTGTTTTTT; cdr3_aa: CASSTLQGTGELFF
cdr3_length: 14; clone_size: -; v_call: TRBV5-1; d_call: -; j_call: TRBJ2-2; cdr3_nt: TGCGCCAGCAGCTTGGACAGGGTGACCGGGGAGCTGTTTTTT; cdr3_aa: CASSLDRVTGELFF
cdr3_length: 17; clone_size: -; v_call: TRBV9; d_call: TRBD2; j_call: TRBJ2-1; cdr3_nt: TGTGCCAGCAGTTCCCGACTAGCGGGAGGGCCGAACAATGAGCAGTTCTTC; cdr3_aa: CASSSRLAGGPNNEQFF
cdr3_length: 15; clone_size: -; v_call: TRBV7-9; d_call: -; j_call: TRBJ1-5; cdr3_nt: TGTGCCAGCAGCTTAGCGGTAAAGGATAATCAGCCCCAGCATTTT; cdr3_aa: CASSLAVKDNQPQHF
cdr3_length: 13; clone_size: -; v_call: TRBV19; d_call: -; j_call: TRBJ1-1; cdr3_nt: TGTGCCAGTAGTATGATGGGAACCACTGAAGCTTTCTTT; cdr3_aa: CASSMMGTTEAFF
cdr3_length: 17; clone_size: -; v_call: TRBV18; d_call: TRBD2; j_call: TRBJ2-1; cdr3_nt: TGTGCCAGCTCACCACCGCTGGGGCGGGAGGCGGGCAATGAGCAGTTCTTC; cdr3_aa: CASSPPLGREAGNEQFF
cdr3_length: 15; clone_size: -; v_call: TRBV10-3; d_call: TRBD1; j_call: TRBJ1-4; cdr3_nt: TGTGCCATCAGTGCGAACGGACAGGGAGGTGAAAAACTGTTTTTT; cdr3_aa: CAISANGQGGEKLFF
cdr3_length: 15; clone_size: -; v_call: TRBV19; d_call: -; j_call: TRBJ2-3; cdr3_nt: TGTGCCAGTCATCCCTCGGAGGATCCCACAGATACGCAGTATTTT; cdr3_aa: CASHPSEDPTDTQYF
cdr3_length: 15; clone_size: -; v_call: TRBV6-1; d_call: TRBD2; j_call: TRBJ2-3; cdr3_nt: TGTGCCAGCACGGGGCTAGCGGGAGCAGCAGATACGCAGTATTTT; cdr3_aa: CASTGLAGAADTQYF
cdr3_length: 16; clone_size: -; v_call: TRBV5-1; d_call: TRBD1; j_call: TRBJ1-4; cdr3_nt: TGCGCCAGCAGCTGGGCCGGGACAGGGGGTAATGAAAAACTGTTTTTT; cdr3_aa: CASSWAGTGGNEKLFF
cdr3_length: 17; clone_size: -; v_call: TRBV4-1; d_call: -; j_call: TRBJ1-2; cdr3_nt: TGCGCCAGCAGCCAGCCAGGGGTACAGGGATGGCACTATGGCTACACCTTC; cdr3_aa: CASSQPGVQGWHYGYTF
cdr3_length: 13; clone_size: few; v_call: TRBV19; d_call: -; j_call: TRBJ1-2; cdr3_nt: TGTGCCAGTAGTACCGGGGACGGCTATGGCTACACCTTC; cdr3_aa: CASSTGDGYGYTF
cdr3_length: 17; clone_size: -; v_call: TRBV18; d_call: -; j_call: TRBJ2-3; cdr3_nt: TGTGCCAGCTCCCCCACCATGTCCGGGACTTCTTTAGATACGCAGTATTTT; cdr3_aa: CASSPTMSGTSLDTQYF
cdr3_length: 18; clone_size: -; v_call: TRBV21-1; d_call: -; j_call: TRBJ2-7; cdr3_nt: TGTGCCAGCAGCATTGCCCATCCGGGACCCAGGAGCTCCTACGAGCAGTACTTC; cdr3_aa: CASSIAHPGPRSSYEQYF
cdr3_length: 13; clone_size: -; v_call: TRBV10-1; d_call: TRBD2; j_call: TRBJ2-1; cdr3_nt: TGCGCCAGCAGTGCCGGGACTAGCGGCGAGCAGTTCTTC; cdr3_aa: CASSAGTSGEQFF
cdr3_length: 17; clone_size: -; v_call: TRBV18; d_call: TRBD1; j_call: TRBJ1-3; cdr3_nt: TGTGCCAGCTCACCGTCCTCGACAGGGGGCTTGGGAAACACCATATATTTT; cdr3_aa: CASSPSSTGGLGNTIYF
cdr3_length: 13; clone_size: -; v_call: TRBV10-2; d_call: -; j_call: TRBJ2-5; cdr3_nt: TGCGCCAGCAGGGACGACGTACTAGAGACCCAGTACTTC; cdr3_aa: CASRDDVLETQYF
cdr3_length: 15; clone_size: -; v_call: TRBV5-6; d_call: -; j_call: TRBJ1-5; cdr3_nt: TGTGCCAGCAGCTTGACGGGGGGGAGCAATCAGCCCCAGCATTTT; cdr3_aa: CASSLTGGSNQPQHF
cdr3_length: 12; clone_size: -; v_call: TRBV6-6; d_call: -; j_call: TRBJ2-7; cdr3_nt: TGTGCCAGCAGCCACTCAATTGGCGAGCAGTACTTC; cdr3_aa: CASSHSIGEQYF
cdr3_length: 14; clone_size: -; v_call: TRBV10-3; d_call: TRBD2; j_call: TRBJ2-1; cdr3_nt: TGTGCCATCAGGGAGGGACTAGCGGGGAATGAGCAGTTCTTC; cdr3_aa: CAIREGLAGNEQFF
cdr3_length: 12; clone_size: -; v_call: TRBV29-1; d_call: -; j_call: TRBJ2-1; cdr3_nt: TGCAGCGTTGAAGATTTCTCCTATGAGCAGTTCTTC; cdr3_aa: CSVEDFSYEQFF
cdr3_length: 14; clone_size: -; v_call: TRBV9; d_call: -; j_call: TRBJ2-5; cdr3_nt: TGTGCCAGCAGCGTATATGGGACCCCAGAGACCCAGTACTTC; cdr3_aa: CASSVYGTPETQYF
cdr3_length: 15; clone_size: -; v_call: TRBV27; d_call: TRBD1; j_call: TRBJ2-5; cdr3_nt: TGTGCCAGCAGTCCGACCTGGGACAGGCAAGAGACCCAGTACTTC; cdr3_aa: CASSPTWDRQETQYF
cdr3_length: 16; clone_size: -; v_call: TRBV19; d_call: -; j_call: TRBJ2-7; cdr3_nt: TGTGCCAGTAGTAGGGACCGGGACACCCAGTCCTACGAGCAGTACTTC; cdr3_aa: CASSRDRDTQSYEQYF
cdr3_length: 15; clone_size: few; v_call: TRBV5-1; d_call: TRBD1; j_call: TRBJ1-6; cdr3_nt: TGCGCCAGCAGCTCTGCCGGACAGGGACACTCACCCCTCCACTTT; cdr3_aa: CASSSAGQGHSPLHF
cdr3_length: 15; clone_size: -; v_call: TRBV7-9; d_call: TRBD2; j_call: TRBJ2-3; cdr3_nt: TGTGCCAGCAGCTTGCCGGGACTAGCGACAGATACGCAGTATTTT; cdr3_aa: CASSLPGLATDTQYF
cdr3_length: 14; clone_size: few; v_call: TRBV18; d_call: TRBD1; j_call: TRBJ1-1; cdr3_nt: TGTGCCAGCTCACTTGGGACAGGGGGTACTGAAGCTTTCTTT; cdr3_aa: CASSLGTGGTEAFF